The clone carrying this T cell receptor beta chain was counted ten times or more. This entry comes from a study of T cells in Graves' hyperthyroidism and ophthalmopathy. Germline loops: CDR1 SEHNR, CDR2 FQNEAQ (reference sequence). V was cut by 2 bases and J by 1 base, with 17 bases left in between. This CDR3 is 17 amino acids long. Template material for amplifying TCR beta CDR3 regions consisted of RNA transcripts. First-round RT-PCR of the TCR CDR3 relied on the HTBI primer set. MiXCR, applied by TCRdb to the multiplex PCR reads, yields one record per CDR3 protein. The sample records hundreds of thousands of distinct CDR3 sequences, 13% being singletons.

The chain is built from TRBV7-9 and TRBJ1-1, with D tentatively TRBD1 (6 bases). The specimen was blood. This sequence originates from a woman aged 18-35 years with Graves' hyperthyroidism. DNA for the CDR3: TGTGCCAGCAGCTTAAGACAGGTAACCTCGGGGAACACTGAAGCTTTCTTT. It translates to CASSLRQVTSGNTEAFF.